This TCR beta chain was found in a study of post-analysis software for immune sequencing data. About the study: The disease courses covered relapsing-remitting, secondary progressive and progressive-relapsing multiple sclerosis.

Germline loops: CDR1 SQVTM, CDR2 ANQGSEA. V shed 3 bases and J shed 3 bases, with 14 bases lying between them. CDR3 length equals 14 residues. cDNA libraries of TCR beta carried unique molecular identifiers. The T cell input of roughly 0.85 to 11 million gave a few hundred thousand cDNA molecules. TCRdb re-called the PCR reads with MiXCR, one entry per CDR3 protein. This sample has over 700,000 distinct CDR3 sequences, with 30% found just once. Study-level points and caveats: Higher frequency in patients than in controls was seen for about 5 TRBV segments, with TRBV5-6, TRBV5-1 and TRBV20-1 among them. Controls significantly exceeded multiple sclerosis patients in normalized Chao1 diversity. Samples sharing a preparation batch grouped tightly together when assessed by F measure.

This clonotype showed up just a few times. No antigen is known for it. Material: blood. This chain joins TRBV29-1 and TRBJ1-2; tentatively, D is TRBD1 (6 bases). The TCR originated in a girl aged 10 to 17 with multiple sclerosis. CDR3 sequence (DNA): TGCAGCGTTGATCCAGGACAGAACGACTATGGCTACACCTTC. Its protein product is CSVDPGQNDYGYTF.